This T cell receptor (beta chain) came from a study of T cell repertoires in cytomegalovirus infection. CDR3 length: 17 amino acids. CDR1 ENHRY and CDR2 SYGVKD come from the germline V gene. V trimming: 6 bases; J trimming: 0 bases; junction bases outside the gene matches: 4. From the reads, TCRdb called clonotypes with MiXCR, one entry per CDR3 protein. The sample lists 200,000 or so distinct CDR3 sequences, roughly a fifth seen once, with less than 3% in the top ten. The sequence was obtained from a human donor in good health (CMV status not recorded). Some clones in this sample may be carry-over from other donors' samples. Sequencing used PBMCs. The V call is TRBV10-3, the J call TRBJ2-1, with 14 bases lining up with TRBD2. The CDR3 loop reads CAISGLAGGSSYNEQFF. The CDR3 DNA follows: TGTGCCATCAGCGGACTAGCGGGGGGAAGCTCCTACAATGAGCAGTTCTTC.